These T cell receptor beta chains were read from a single sample in a study of vaccination and CD4 T cells after COVID-19. No cognate antigen is known for these TCRs. Via MiXCR, TCRdb re-called the PCR reads, giving one row per CDR3 protein. The table has 22,000 or so distinct CDR3 sequences, 30% to 35% seen once. Specimen: CD4+ T cells from blood, cultured in vitro, collected about 7 months after SARS-CoV-2 vaccination. These receptors were collected from a human donor who had recovered from COVID-19. The CDR3 runs from the conserved cysteine through the conserved F or W. The D gene is left open where the match is weak. Clone sizes are given selectively: once, few, many, or a class where the clone is expanded.

V gene	D gene	J gene	clone size	CDR3 protein	CDR3 DNA
TRBV20-1	-	TRBJ1-2	-	CSARLYDRLTANYGYTF	TGCAGTGCTAGACTCTATGACAGACTAACCGCTAACTATGGCTACACCTTC
TRBV11-3	-	TRBJ1-1	-	CASSLTVNTEAFF	TGTGCCAGCAGCTTGACAGTAAACACTGAAGCTTTCTTT
TRBV20-1	-	TRBJ2-7	-	CSARERETGSYEQYF	TGCAGTGCTAGAGAACGGGAGACTGGTTCTTACGAGCAGTACTTC
TRBV7-8	-	TRBJ2-5	-	CASSLWGRFVRTDFQETQYF	TGTGCCAGCAGCTTATGGGGCAGATTCGTAAGGACAGACTTCCAAGAGACCCAGTACTTC
TRBV7-9	-	TRBJ2-7	few	CASSLAGAPRHYEQYF	TGTGCCAGCAGCTTAGCCGGGGCTCCGAGACACTACGAGCAGTACTTC
TRBV20-1	-	TRBJ1-1	few	CSAPRPGANTEAFF	TGCAGTGCCCCGAGACCAGGGGCGAACACTGAAGCTTTCTTT
TRBV27	-	TRBJ2-7	-	CASPAGPGYEQYF	TGTGCCAGCCCCGCCGGGCCGGGGTACGAGCAGTACTTC
TRBV6-1	-	TRBJ2-5	few	CASRRAAGETQYF	TGTGCCAGCAGAAGGGCAGCCGGGGAGACCCAGTACTTC
TRBV20-1	-	TRBJ2-1	-	CSAKTRRDGGFF	TGCAGTGCCAAAACCCGGAGAGATGGAGGGTTCTTC
TRBV24-1	TRBD2	TRBJ2-3	-	CATSDPSGLAGEEDNTQYF	TGTGCCACCAGTGATCCCTCGGGACTAGCGGGAGAGGAGGATAATACGCAGTATTTT
TRBV2	TRBD1	TRBJ2-1	-	CASSGDRVSGSEQFF	TGTGCCAGCAGTGGGGACAGGGTTAGTGGTAGTGAGCAGTTCTTC
TRBV11-2	TRBD2	TRBJ2-2	-	CASSFIAGSSTGELFF	TGTGCCAGCAGCTTTATAGCGGGGTCGTCCACCGGGGAGCTGTTTTTT
TRBV2	-	TRBJ1-5	-	CASSEDVGQPQHF	TGTGCCAGCAGTGAAGACGTCGGTCAGCCCCAGCATTTT
TRBV2	-	TRBJ2-7	-	CASSEWQASVSEQYF	TGTGCCAGCAGTGAATGGCAGGCTAGCGTAAGCGAGCAGTACTTC
TRBV19	TRBD2	TRBJ2-3	few	CASSVYSGTRTDTQYF	TGTGCCAGTAGTGTTTATAGCGGGACCCGCACAGATACGCAGTATTTT
TRBV7-9	TRBD1	TRBJ2-7	-	CASSLSPDRGHHEQYF	TGTGCCAGCAGCTTATCCCCAGACAGGGGGCATCACGAGCAGTACTTC
TRBV7-8	TRBD2	TRBJ2-3	few	CASKLAFSTDTQYF	TGTGCCAGCAAACTAGCGTTTAGTACAGATACGCAGTATTTT
TRBV25-1	TRBD1	TRBJ2-3	-	CASSEFTGVDTQYF	TGTGCCAGCAGTGAATTTACAGGGGTAGATACGCAGTATTTT
TRBV20-1	TRBD2	TRBJ2-1	-	CSAETLAGGSYNEQFF	TGCAGTGCGGAGACCTTAGCGGGGGGCTCCTACAATGAGCAGTTCTTC
TRBV24-1	TRBD1	TRBJ2-3	medium-sized	CATSDETGGADTQYF	TGTGCCACCAGTGATGAGACAGGGGGCGCAGATACGCAGTATTTT
TRBV21-1	-	TRBJ1-5	medium-sized	CASANTQGGCNQPQHF	TGTGCCAGCGCCAATACTCAGGGGGGATGCAATCAGCCCCAGCATTTT
TRBV7-9	-	TRBJ2-3	few	CASSLSDTQYF	TGTGCCAGCAGCCTTTCAGATACGCAGTATTTT
TRBV7-2	-	TRBJ2-7	few	CASSLMDTSYEQYF	TGTGCCAGCAGCTTGATGGACACGTCCTACGAGCAGTACTTC
TRBV10-3	TRBD2	TRBJ2-1	-	CAISGGAVVNEQFF	TGTGCCATTAGCGGGGGGGCGGTCGTCAATGAGCAGTTCTTC
TRBV4-1	TRBD2	TRBJ2-5	-	CASSQLGLVSRETQYF	TGCGCCAGCAGCCAACTCGGACTAGTTTCTAGGGAGACCCAGTACTTC
TRBV7-2	TRBD2	TRBJ2-7	-	CASSSGLARMVYEQYF	TGTGCCAGCAGCTCCGGACTAGCACGGATGGTGTACGAGCAGTACTTC
TRBV6-1	TRBD2	TRBJ2-5	-	CASSAQGPHSGTSLETQYF	TGTGCCAGCAGTGCGCAGGGGCCCCATTCCGGGACTAGCCTTGAGACCCAGTACTTC
TRBV7-2	-	TRBJ2-5	few	CASSLEFRGQYF	TGTGCCAGCAGCTTAGAGTTCCGGGGTCAGTACTTC
TRBV20-1	-	TRBJ1-2	-	CSAQRHSGAPGYTF	TGCAGTGCTCAACGACACTCAGGGGCCCCCGGCTACACCTTC
TRBV28	TRBD1	TRBJ2-2	-	CAGQGRTGELFF	TGTGCCGGACAGGGTCGCACCGGGGAGCTGTTTTTT
TRBV20-1	TRBD2	TRBJ2-1	few	CSARDEVTGGYNEQFF	TGCAGTGCTAGAGATGAGGTGACGGGAGGGTACAATGAGCAGTTCTTC
TRBV4-1	-	TRBJ1-1	-	CASKNRATNTEAFF	TGCGCCAGCAAGAACAGGGCTACGAACACTGAAGCTTTCTTT
TRBV7-2	-	TRBJ1-1	-	CASSRYRVPRTEAFF	TGTGCCAGCAGCAGATACAGGGTCCCCAGGACTGAAGCTTTCTTT
TRBV7-9	-	TRBJ2-3	few	CASSTLGWFGTDTQYF	TGTGCCAGCAGCACACTAGGCTGGTTCGGCACAGATACGCAGTATTTT
TRBV20-1	-	TRBJ2-3	few	CSASLTALSTQYF	TGCAGTGCTAGTCTGACAGCCCTTTCAACGCAGTATTTT
TRBV20-1	TRBD1	TRBJ2-1	-	CSGNRVRDSEQFF	TGCAGTGGAAACAGGGTCCGGGACAGTGAGCAGTTCTTC
TRBV2	-	TRBJ1-2	few	CASSDWASDYGYTF	TGTGCCAGCAGTGATTGGGCCTCGGACTATGGCTACACCTTC
TRBV4-1	-	TRBJ2-1	-	CASSQPGASSYNEQFF	TGCGCCAGCAGCCAACCGGGGGCAAGCTCCTACAATGAGCAGTTCTTC
TRBV20-1	-	TRBJ2-1	-	CSARAPRVGNEQFF	TGCAGTGCTAGAGCCCCCAGGGTTGGGAATGAGCAGTTCTTC
TRBV6-1	TRBD1	TRBJ1-6	few	CASRTGDPTSPLHF	TGTGCCAGCAGAACAGGGGACCCCACTTCACCCCTCCACTTT
TRBV7-3	-	TRBJ2-5	few	CASSPMGGEGETQYF	TGTGCCAGCAGCCCTATGGGGGGAGAGGGGGAGACCCAGTACTTC
TRBV4-1	TRBD2	TRBJ2-1	-	CASSQVTAGGHNEQFF	TGCGCCAGCAGCCAAGTAACAGCGGGAGGTCACAATGAGCAGTTCTTC
TRBV6-1	-	TRBJ2-2	-	CASRLPGKPAGELFF	TGTGCCAGCAGGTTACCAGGGAAGCCCGCCGGGGAGCTGTTTTTT
TRBV4-1	TRBD1	TRBJ1-2	-	CASSQRGLDGYTF	TGCGCCAGCAGCCAAAGGGGGCTCGATGGCTACACCTTC
TRBV11-3	-	TRBJ2-7	-	CASSEGPSGLPYEQYF	TGTGCCAGCAGCGAGGGTCCCAGCGGGTTACCCTACGAGCAGTACTTC
TRBV20-1	-	TRBJ1-1	-	CSARDRGGYEVNTEAFF	TGCAGTGCTAGAGATCGCGGAGGGTATGAGGTGAACACTGAAGCTTTCTTT
TRBV28	-	TRBJ1-1	few	CASSLGGRTEAFF	TGTGCCAGCAGTCTCGGGGGTAGGACTGAAGCTTTCTTT
TRBV27	-	TRBJ1-2	-	CASWRGPEPYGYTF	TGTGCCAGCTGGAGGGGCCCCGAGCCCTATGGCTACACCTTC
TRBV20-1	-	TRBJ2-5	few	CSASDPARAQETQYF	TGCAGTGCTAGTGATCCGGCGCGGGCCCAAGAGACCCAGTACTTC
TRBV7-9	-	TRBJ1-1	few	CASILTAGSTEAFF	TGTGCCAGCATCCTCACGGCGGGCTCCACTGAAGCTTTCTTT
TRBV11-2	-	TRBJ2-1	-	CASSLDSIGEQFF	TGTGCCAGCAGCTTAGACTCTATCGGTGAGCAGTTCTTC
TRBV7-3	TRBD1	TRBJ1-1	few	CASSGQGLDTEAFF	TGTGCCAGCAGCGGACAGGGACTGGACACTGAAGCTTTCTTT
TRBV7-3	-	TRBJ2-3	-	CASRSGGAPDTQYF	TGTGCCAGCAGGTCCGGAGGGGCACCAGATACGCAGTATTTT
TRBV20-1	TRBD2	TRBJ2-7	-	CSARDAGEEEQYF	TGCAGTGCTAGAGATGCGGGAGAAGAAGAGCAGTACTTC
TRBV6-1	TRBD1	TRBJ1-1	few	CASRPGQRNTEAFF	TGTGCCAGCAGACCGGGACAGAGAAACACTGAAGCTTTCTTT